These T cell receptor beta chains were read from a single sample in a study of post-analysis software for immune sequencing data. MiXCR was run by TCRdb on the PCR reads, yielding one entry per CDR3 protein. The repertoire has fewer than 700,000 distinct CDR3 sequences, 44% of them found once; the top ten carry 1.5% to 2%. Sequencing used blood. The receptors were gathered from a girl aged 10-17 years with multiple sclerosis. The CDR3 runs from the conserved cysteine through the conserved F or W. The order of the fields is clone size, J gene, V gene, D gene, CDR3 DNA, CDR3 protein. D genes are given only for firm matches. Rows may omit the clone size; those that give it use once, few, many or a size class.

>few|TRBJ2-7|TRBV3-1|-
TGTGCCAGCAGCCAAGGAGGGTTCGGGTACGAGCAGTACTTC
CASSQGGFGYEQYF
>few|TRBJ2-1|TRBV12-3/TRBV12-4|-
TGTGCCAGCAGTTTAGCGCAACCAAGGGTCCATGAGCAGTTCTTC
CASSLAQPRVHEQFF
>-|TRBJ1-1|TRBV6-6|TRBD1
TGTGCCAGCAGAAGACAGGGAGTGGTGGCTTTCTTT
CASRRQGVVAFF
>many|TRBJ1-1|TRBV27|-
TGTGCCAGCAGTTTATCAGGGGTTTTGAACACTGAAGCTTTCTTT
CASSLSGVLNTEAFF
>-|TRBJ2-1|TRBV20-1|TRBD2
TGCAGTGCCACCGGGACTAGCGGGAAGAATGAGCAGTTCTTC
CSATGTSGKNEQFF
>-|TRBJ2-1|TRBV20-1|TRBD2
TGCAGTGCTAGATCTCAAATAGGACTAGCGGGCAGAAGCTCCTACAATGAGCAGTTCTTC
CSARSQIGLAGRSSYNEQFF
>once|TRBJ2-7|TRBV7-2|-
TGTGCCAGCAGCCGGACGCTTCAGAGCTCCTACGAGCAGTACTTC
CASSRTLQSSYEQYF
>-|TRBJ1-1|TRBV29-1|-
TGCAGCGTTGTTCCGGGCCTGGACACTGAAGCTTTCTTT
CSVVPGLDTEAFF
>few|TRBJ2-3|TRBV7-6|TRBD2
TGTGCCAGCAGCCCAAGACTAGCGGGGGAGACAAGTAGCACAGATACGCAGTATTTT
CASSPRLAGETSSTDTQYF
>-|TRBJ1-1|TRBV29-1|-
TGCAGCCCCCGGATGAGAAGGGACACTGAAGCTTTCTTT
CSPRMRRDTEAFF
>few|TRBJ2-1|TRBV7-9|-
TGTGCCAGCAGCTCCGGCAACCACAGGGGAGGGTACAATGAGCAGTTCTTC
CASSSGNHRGGYNEQFF
>-|TRBJ2-6|TRBV3-1|TRBD1
TGTGCCAGCAGCCGCGGGACAGGGGGCTTTGGGGCCAACGTCCTGACTTTC
CASSRGTGGFGANVLTF
>-|TRBJ1-4|TRBV2|-
TGTGCCAGCAGTGTTATGTCGCAGAATGAAAAACTGTTTTTT
CASSVMSQNEKLFF
>once|TRBJ1-2|TRBV6-6|TRBD1
TGTGCCAGCAGTTGGGGGGAAACCGGGACAGGGGGTGGCTACACCTTC
CASSWGETGTGGGYTF
>-|TRBJ2-7|TRBV5-1|-
TGCGCCAGCAGCTTTAAGCGGAATAGCTCCTACGAGCAGTACTTC
CASSFKRNSSYEQYF
>few|TRBJ2-7|TRBV27|-
TGTGCCAGCAGTTTGGTCGCGGCCTACGAGCAGTACTTC
CASSLVAAYEQYF
>few|TRBJ2-1|TRBV7-2|-
TGTGCCAGCAGCTTAGACCCCTCCTACAATGAGCAGTTCTTC
CASSLDPSYNEQFF
>-|TRBJ2-3|TRBV7-8|-
TGTGCCAGCAAGACAGATCGGCTAGGCACAGATACGCAGTATTTT
CASKTDRLGTDTQYF
>-|TRBJ2-7|TRBV9|-
TGTGCCAGCAGCGTAGGGACAGCCTCCTACGAGCAGTACTTC
CASSVGTASYEQYF
>few|TRBJ2-5|TRBV4-1|TRBD1
TGCGCCAGCAGCCTTCGGACAGGGGTCCGAGAGACCCAGTACTTC
CASSLRTGVRETQYF
>once|TRBJ2-7|TRBV29-1|TRBD2
TGCAGCTCCAAAGGGCTGCGGGGGGAGCAGTACTTC
CSSKGLRGEQYF
>few|TRBJ1-1|TRBV6-1|-
TGTGCCAGCAGTGAACAGAAGGTGCGAGGCCTTCCAGCTTTCTTT
CASSEQKVRGLPAFF
>-|TRBJ2-1|TRBV27|-
TGTGCCAGCAGTTTCTTGGGCGGGGGCATAACCTACAATGAGCAGTTCTTC
CASSFLGGGITYNEQFF
>-|TRBJ1-2|TRBV11-2|-
TGTGCCAGCAGCTTAGCTAGACAGGACTTCTACGGCTACACCTTC
CASSLARQDFYGYTF
>-|TRBJ2-3|TRBV5-4|TRBD2
TGTGCCAGCAGCTTGCCCGGGGGGGCTCCTCGCCCCACAGATACGCAGTATTTT
CASSLPGGAPRPTDTQYF
>-|TRBJ2-3|TRBV4-1|-
TGCGCCAGCAGCCAAACCATCCCTCTTGTAGGGAGTAGCACAGATACGCAGTATTTT
CASSQTIPLVGSSTDTQYF
>-|TRBJ2-1|TRBV20-1|TRBD2
TGCAGTGCTAGAGATCACGGGGGAGGGCCCCGGAATGAGCAGTTCTTC
CSARDHGGGPRNEQFF
>-|TRBJ2-2|TRBV6-5|TRBD2
TGTGCCAGCAGTTACCCTACTAGCGGGAACACCGGGGAGCTGTTTTTT
CASSYPTSGNTGELFF
>-|TRBJ1-1|TRBV3-1|-
TGTGCCAGCAGCTCGGTAGGGGGCACTGAAGCTTTCTTT
CASSSVGGTEAFF
>few|TRBJ2-5|TRBV6-5|TRBD2
TGTGCCAGCTGGACTAGCGGGCCGACGGCGACCCAGTACTTC
CASWTSGPTATQYF
>-|TRBJ1-5|TRBV30|-
TGTGCCTGGAGTACGCGGGACGGCTTTCAGCCCCAGCATTTT
CAWSTRDGFQPQHF
>few|TRBJ1-2|TRBV3-1|-
TGTGCCAGCAGCCCCCGAAGGCTTGGAGGCTACACCTTC
CASSPRRLGGYTF
>once|TRBJ1-5|TRBV6-5|-
TGTGCCAGCAGTTTGGGGCCTGAGGGCCAGCCCCAGCATTTT
CASSLGPEGQPQHF
>few|TRBJ2-7|TRBV27|-
TGTGCCAGCAGTTTATCGCGGGGACCCTACGAGCAGTACTTC
CASSLSRGPYEQYF
>-|TRBJ2-6|TRBV6-1|-
TGTGCCAGCACCAACGAAGCAGGCTCCCCCCTCTCTGGGGCCAACGTCCTGACTTTC
CASTNEAGSPLSGANVLTF
>-|TRBJ1-1|TRBV5-1|TRBD1
TGCGCCAGCAGCGGTTCTTGGTGGACAGGGGACGGTAGCACTGAAGCTTTCTTT
CASSGSWWTGDGSTEAFF
>few|TRBJ2-7|TRBV6-1|TRBD1
TGTGCCATCCGAGGGACAGGGGCCTACGAGCAGTACTTC
CAIRGTGAYEQYF
>-|TRBJ1-1|TRBV5-1|-
TGCGCCAGCAGCTGGGGCGCCTCTGGCCCGAACACTGAAGCTTTCTTT
CASSWGASGPNTEAFF
>-|TRBJ2-7|TRBV6-2/TRBV6-3|-
TGTGCCAGCAGTTATCCACGCTCCTACGAGCAGTACTTC
CASSYPRSYEQYF